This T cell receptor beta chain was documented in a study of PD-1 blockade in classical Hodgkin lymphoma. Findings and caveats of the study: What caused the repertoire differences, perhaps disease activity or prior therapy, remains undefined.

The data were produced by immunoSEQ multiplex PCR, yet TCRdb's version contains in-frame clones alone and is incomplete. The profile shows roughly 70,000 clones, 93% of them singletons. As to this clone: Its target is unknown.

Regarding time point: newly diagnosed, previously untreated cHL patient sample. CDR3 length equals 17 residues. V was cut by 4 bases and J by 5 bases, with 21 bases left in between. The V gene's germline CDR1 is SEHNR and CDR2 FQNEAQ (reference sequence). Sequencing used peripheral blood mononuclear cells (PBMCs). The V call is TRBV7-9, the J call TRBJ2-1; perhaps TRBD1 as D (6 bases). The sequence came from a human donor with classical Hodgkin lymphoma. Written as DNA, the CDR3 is TGTGCCAGCAGCTCTAGACGACAGGCCTTCGGTAACAATGAGCAGTTCTTC. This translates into CASSSRRQAFGNNEQFF.